A selection of T cell receptor beta chains follows, all from one sample in a study of blood T cell repertoires in COVID-19. Libraries were prepared by immunoSEQ multiplex PCR; TCRdb keeps only in-frame clonotypes and omits some of them. In the table there are around 160,000 clones, around 90% of which are singletons. The sample comprised peripheral blood. The receptors stem from a man aged 55 to 70 with acute or convalescent COVID-19. The CDR3 runs from the conserved cysteine through the conserved F or W. D genes are given only for firm matches. Size values are once, few and many counts, or a class for expanded clones, and some rows have none.

d_call: TRBD1; clone_size: .; v_call: TRBV5-4; j_call: TRBJ1-6; cdr3_aa: CASRGAGGNSPLHF; cdr3_nt: TGTGCCAGCAGGGGCGCAGGGGGAAATTCACCCCTCCACTTT
d_call: .; clone_size: .; v_call: TRBV2; j_call: TRBJ2-1; cdr3_aa: CASMEGSGNEQFF; cdr3_nt: TGTGCCAGCATGGAGGGGTCAGGCAATGAGCAGTTCTTC
d_call: .; clone_size: .; v_call: TRBV24-1; j_call: TRBJ1-3; cdr3_aa: CATSEGRLAGNTIYF; cdr3_nt: TGTGCCACCAGTGAGGGGAGGTTGGCTGGAAACACCATATATTTT
d_call: .; clone_size: .; v_call: TRBV20-1; j_call: TRBJ1-6; cdr3_aa: CSASGGPSNSPLHF; cdr3_nt: TGCAGTGCTAGTGGGGGCCCATCCAATTCACCCCTCCACTTT
d_call: TRBD1; clone_size: .; v_call: TRBV7-2; j_call: TRBJ2-3; cdr3_aa: CASSLYGQGATDTQYF; cdr3_nt: TGTGCCAGCAGCTTATACGGGCAGGGGGCGACAGATACGCAGTATTTT
d_call: .; clone_size: once; v_call: TRBV9; j_call: TRBJ2-1; cdr3_aa: CASSPLERLRGEQFF; cdr3_nt: TGTGCCAGCAGCCCCCTAGAACGGCTCCGGGGTGAGCAGTTCTTC
d_call: .; clone_size: .; v_call: TRBV30; j_call: TRBJ1-5; cdr3_aa: CAWSVRSGGNQPQHF; cdr3_nt: TGTGCCTGGAGTGTAAGGTCGGGGGGCAATCAGCCCCAGCATTTT
d_call: .; clone_size: .; v_call: TRBV5-1; j_call: TRBJ1-5; cdr3_aa: CASSFGPIGGNQPQHF; cdr3_nt: TGCGCCAGCAGCTTCGGACCCATCGGGGGCAATCAGCCCCAGCATTTT
d_call: .; clone_size: .; v_call: TRBV7-9; j_call: TRBJ2-7; cdr3_aa: CASSLAANEGTYEQYF; cdr3_nt: TGTGCCAGCAGCTTAGCGGCGAACGAGGGCACCTACGAGCAGTACTTC
d_call: .; clone_size: .; v_call: TRBV5-1; j_call: TRBJ1-4; cdr3_aa: CASSFQANEKLFF; cdr3_nt: TGCGCCAGCAGCTTCCAGGCTAACGAAAAACTGTTTTTT
d_call: .; clone_size: .; v_call: TRBV5-1; j_call: TRBJ1-3; cdr3_aa: CASSLAGVGSGNTIYF; cdr3_nt: TGCGCCAGCAGCTTGGCCGGGGTGGGATCTGGAAACACCATATATTTT
d_call: .; clone_size: .; v_call: TRBV2; j_call: TRBJ1-3; cdr3_aa: CASTPRGSGNTIYF; cdr3_nt: TGTGCCAGCACCCCAAGGGGCTCTGGAAACACCATATATTTT
d_call: .; clone_size: .; v_call: TRBV5-1; j_call: TRBJ2-1; cdr3_aa: CASSLGRGRLSRQFF; cdr3_nt: TGCGCCAGCAGCTTGGGTAGGGGAAGACTTAGTCGGCAGTTCTTC
d_call: TRBD1; clone_size: .; v_call: TRBV7-9; j_call: TRBJ2-7; cdr3_aa: CASSSQGQGSEQYF; cdr3_nt: TGTGCCAGCAGCTCGCAGGGACAGGGCTCCGAGCAGTACTTC
d_call: TRBD1; clone_size: .; v_call: TRBV6-6; j_call: TRBJ1-2; cdr3_aa: CASSPGTEYGYTF; cdr3_nt: TGTGCCAGCAGTCCCGGGACAGAGTATGGCTACACCTTC
d_call: .; clone_size: .; v_call: TRBV7-9; j_call: TRBJ1-1; cdr3_aa: CASSLARGLTEAFF; cdr3_nt: TGTGCCAGCAGCTTAGCGCGGGGGCTTACTGAAGCTTTCTTT
d_call: TRBD1; clone_size: .; v_call: TRBV19; j_call: TRBJ1-2; cdr3_aa: CASSPTGSRGYTF; cdr3_nt: TGTGCCAGTAGTCCGACAGGGAGCCGTGGCTACACCTTC
d_call: .; clone_size: .; v_call: TRBV5-6; j_call: TRBJ1-6; cdr3_aa: CASSLGQVNSPLHF; cdr3_nt: TGTGCCAGCAGCTTGGGACAGGTCAATTCACCCCTCCACTTT
d_call: TRBD1; clone_size: .; v_call: TRBV5-6; j_call: TRBJ2-5; cdr3_aa: CASYRGTAQETQYF; cdr3_nt: TGTGCCAGCTACCGAGGGACAGCACAAGAGACCCAGTACTTC
d_call: .; clone_size: .; v_call: TRBV29-1; j_call: TRBJ1-1; cdr3_aa: CSVDLQGLSNEAFF; cdr3_nt: TGCAGCGTTGATCTCCAGGGGCTTAGCAATGAAGCTTTCTTT
d_call: TRBD1; clone_size: .; v_call: TRBV11-2; j_call: TRBJ1-3; cdr3_aa: CASSLDLRGRAGNTIYF; cdr3_nt: TGTGCCAGCAGCTTAGATCTCAGGGGGCGCGCTGGAAACACCATATATTTT
d_call: TRBD1; clone_size: .; v_call: TRBV9; j_call: TRBJ1-4; cdr3_aa: CASSVSGGKATNEKLFF; cdr3_nt: TGTGCCAGCAGCGTTTCAGGGGGGAAAGCAACTAATGAAAAACTGTTTTTT